Given below is one T cell receptor beta chain in context. From germline, CDR1 is LNHDA and CDR2 SQIVND (reference sequence). Trimming took 5 bases from V and 5 from J, leaving 12 bases between them. The CDR3 runs to 13 residues. Data came from immunoSEQ multiplex PCR; TCRdb stores just in-frame clones and leaves some out. The sample lists about 81,000 clones; approximately 80% were seen once. The data were taken from a study of blood T cell repertoires in COVID-19. The sequence was obtained from a human donor in a cohort sampled during active COVID-19. The sequenced material came from peripheral blood. The genes are TRBV19 and TRBJ1-2; D gene uncertain. The CDR3 is CASSPSPQYGYTF. The CDR3 nucleotides are TGTGCCAGTAGTCCAAGCCCCCAATATGGCTACACCTTC.